This is a list of T cell receptor beta chains from one sample in a study of blood T cell repertoires in COVID-19. The protocol was immunoSEQ multiplex PCR, while the TCRdb copy is restricted to in-frame clones and leaves out a portion. The sample has tens of thousands of clones; roughly 78% are singletons. Sequencing was done on a sample of peripheral blood. The receptors here all came from a man aged 50 to 59 with active or convalescent COVID-19. Both conserved end residues are part of each CDR3. D genes are given only for firm matches. Clone size is not always given. Where it is, it says once, few, many or a class for expanded clones.

CDR3nt: TGTGCCACTACCTCGGGACAGGGACTGGGTAGCAATCAGCCCCAGCATTTT
CDR3aa: CATTSGQGLGSNQPQHF
j_gene: TRBJ1-5
d_gene: TRBD1
abundance: medium-sized
v_gene: TRBV19

CDR3nt: TGTGCCAGCGAACAGGGGGCCTCCTACAATGAGCAGTTCTTC
CDR3aa: CASEQGASYNEQFF
j_gene: TRBJ2-1
d_gene: TRBD1
abundance: NA
v_gene: TRBV19

CDR3nt: TGCAGTGCTAGTCGCGGGGGGAACACCGGGGAGCTGTTTTTT
CDR3aa: CSASRGGNTGELFF
j_gene: TRBJ2-2
d_gene: TRBD2
abundance: NA
v_gene: TRBV20-1

CDR3nt: TGTGCCAGCAGCCTTTTGGGGGCAGGTGGAAACACCATATATTTT
CDR3aa: CASSLLGAGGNTIYF
j_gene: TRBJ1-3
d_gene: NA
abundance: NA
v_gene: TRBV11-2

CDR3nt: TGCGCCAGCAGCGGTTCGAGGACAGGGAGCGACGAGCAGTACTTC
CDR3aa: CASSGSRTGSDEQYF
j_gene: TRBJ2-7
d_gene: TRBD1
abundance: few
v_gene: TRBV5-1

CDR3nt: TGTGCCAGCAGCTTAGGTGCGGGGGGGCTCAATGAGCAGTTCTTC
CDR3aa: CASSLGAGGLNEQFF
j_gene: TRBJ2-1
d_gene: TRBD2
abundance: NA
v_gene: TRBV7-9

CDR3nt: TGTGCCAGCAGTGAATCGGACAGGGGGCTGGGGACCCAGTACTTC
CDR3aa: CASSESDRGLGTQYF
j_gene: TRBJ2-5
d_gene: TRBD1
abundance: NA
v_gene: TRBV6-1

CDR3nt: TGTGCCAGCAGCTCCGGGTATCAGCCCCAGCATTTT
CDR3aa: CASSSGYQPQHF
j_gene: TRBJ1-5
d_gene: NA
abundance: few
v_gene: TRBV12-3/TRBV12-4

CDR3nt: TGTGCCAGCAGCCCACAGGGGGCGGAAGCTTTCTTT
CDR3aa: CASSPQGAEAFF
j_gene: TRBJ1-1
d_gene: TRBD1
abundance: NA
v_gene: TRBV7-9

CDR3nt: TGCGCCAGCAGCCCCACCCAGGGTGCGGATACGCAGTATTTT
CDR3aa: CASSPTQGADTQYF
j_gene: TRBJ2-3
d_gene: NA
abundance: NA
v_gene: TRBV4-1

CDR3nt: TGTGCCAGCAGGGTAACAGGACGTGAAGCTTTCTTT
CDR3aa: CASRVTGREAFF
j_gene: TRBJ1-1
d_gene: NA
abundance: NA
v_gene: TRBV2

CDR3nt: TGTGCCAGCAGCTCATCCGGGGCCGGCGGGGGTGAAGCTTTCTTT
CDR3aa: CASSSSGAGGGEAFF
j_gene: TRBJ1-1
d_gene: NA
abundance: NA
v_gene: TRBV6-5

CDR3nt: TGCGCCAGCAGCTTGTATGGCCAGGGAGGAGAGACCCAGTACTTC
CDR3aa: CASSLYGQGGETQYF
j_gene: TRBJ2-5
d_gene: NA
abundance: NA
v_gene: TRBV5-1

CDR3nt: TGTGCCAGCAGTCTCGGGACAGTGAACACCGGGGAGCTGTTTTTT
CDR3aa: CASSLGTVNTGELFF
j_gene: TRBJ2-2
d_gene: TRBD1
abundance: few
v_gene: TRBV27

CDR3nt: TGCAGCGTTGGACAGGGGCAAGAGACCCAGTACTTC
CDR3aa: CSVGQGQETQYF
j_gene: TRBJ2-5
d_gene: TRBD1
abundance: NA
v_gene: TRBV29-1

CDR3nt: TGTGCCAGCAGCTACGGACAGGGCTATGGCTACACCTTC
CDR3aa: CASSYGQGYGYTF
j_gene: TRBJ1-2
d_gene: TRBD1
abundance: NA
v_gene: TRBV7-9

CDR3nt: TGCGCCAGCAGCCCCCGGGGCTCTGGGGCCAACGTCCTGACTTTC
CDR3aa: CASSPRGSGANVLTF
j_gene: TRBJ2-6
d_gene: NA
abundance: NA
v_gene: TRBV4-1

CDR3nt: TGTGCCAGCAGCCAAGATGGGGGGGTGCTGAACACTGAAGCTTTCTTT
CDR3aa: CASSQDGGVLNTEAFF
j_gene: TRBJ1-1
d_gene: NA
abundance: NA
v_gene: TRBV3-1/TRBV3-2

CDR3nt: TGCGCCAGCAGTGTAGGAGCGTACACTGAAGCTTTCTTT
CDR3aa: CASSVGAYTEAFF
j_gene: TRBJ1-1
d_gene: NA
abundance: NA
v_gene: TRBV10-1

CDR3nt: TGTGCCACCAGTGGCCGTCCCGGGACAGGGTCAAATGAGCAGTTCTTC
CDR3aa: CATSGRPGTGSNEQFF
j_gene: TRBJ2-1
d_gene: TRBD1
abundance: NA
v_gene: TRBV24-1

CDR3nt: TGTGCCAGCACCGAGGCGGTCACCGGGGAGCTGTTTTTT
CDR3aa: CASTEAVTGELFF
j_gene: TRBJ2-2
d_gene: NA
abundance: NA
v_gene: TRBV6-5

CDR3nt: TGTGCCAGCAGCTTTAATACTCAAGAGACCCAGTACTTC
CDR3aa: CASSFNTQETQYF
j_gene: TRBJ2-5
d_gene: NA
abundance: NA
v_gene: TRBV11-2

CDR3nt: TGTGCCAGCAGCTTACGGCAGGGCACCTACAATGAGCAGTTCTTC
CDR3aa: CASSLRQGTYNEQFF
j_gene: TRBJ2-1
d_gene: NA
abundance: NA
v_gene: TRBV11-2

CDR3nt: TGTGCCAGCAGTGGATGGCGGGGGGGCGGCACCGGGGAGCTGTTTTTT
CDR3aa: CASSGWRGGGTGELFF
j_gene: TRBJ2-2
d_gene: TRBD2
abundance: NA
v_gene: TRBV2

CDR3nt: TGTGCCAGCAGCACCGGGACAGTTAATGAAAAACTGTTTTTT
CDR3aa: CASSTGTVNEKLFF
j_gene: TRBJ1-4
d_gene: TRBD1
abundance: NA
v_gene: TRBV27

CDR3nt: TGTGCCAGCAGACAGGGACAAATAAACAATGAGCAGTTCTTC
CDR3aa: CASRQGQINNEQFF
j_gene: TRBJ2-1
d_gene: NA
abundance: NA
v_gene: TRBV7-8

CDR3nt: TGTGCCAGCACCACAGGGGTTAGCTCTGGAAACACCATATATTTT
CDR3aa: CASTTGVSSGNTIYF
j_gene: TRBJ1-3
d_gene: TRBD1
abundance: NA
v_gene: TRBV11-2

CDR3nt: TGTGCCAGCAGCTTAGTGCCAGGGAATAACTATGGCTACACCTTC
CDR3aa: CASSLVPGNNYGYTF
j_gene: TRBJ1-2
d_gene: NA
abundance: few
v_gene: TRBV7-8

CDR3nt: TGTGCCAGCAGTTTACCAGGACAAAGCTACGAGCAGTACTTC
CDR3aa: CASSLPGQSYEQYF
j_gene: TRBJ2-7
d_gene: NA
abundance: NA
v_gene: TRBV28

CDR3nt: TGTGCCAGCAGCTTAGTACTGAGTAGCAATCAGCCCCAGCATTTT
CDR3aa: CASSLVLSSNQPQHF
j_gene: TRBJ1-5
d_gene: NA
abundance: NA
v_gene: TRBV7-2

CDR3nt: TGTGCCAGCAGCGTAGGAGGTAGCTCACCCCTCCACTTT
CDR3aa: CASSVGGSSPLHF
j_gene: TRBJ1-6
d_gene: NA
abundance: NA
v_gene: TRBV9

CDR3nt: TGCGCCAGCAGCTACGGACAGGGGGAAAACACCTTC
CDR3aa: CASSYGQGENTF
j_gene: TRBJ1-2
d_gene: TRBD1
abundance: NA
v_gene: TRBV5-1

CDR3nt: TGTGCCACCAGTGAATCCGGGACAGAAAGCTCCTACGAGCAGTACTTC
CDR3aa: CATSESGTESSYEQYF
j_gene: TRBJ2-7
d_gene: TRBD1
abundance: few
v_gene: TRBV24-1

CDR3nt: TGCGCCAGCAGCTTGGGCGGACTAGCGGGGCAAGAGACCCAGTACTTC
CDR3aa: CASSLGGLAGQETQYF
j_gene: TRBJ2-5
d_gene: TRBD2
abundance: once
v_gene: TRBV5-1

CDR3nt: TGTGCCAGCAGTTTTTGGACTTCAGCCTACGAGCAGTACTTC
CDR3aa: CASSFWTSAYEQYF
j_gene: TRBJ2-7
d_gene: NA
abundance: NA
v_gene: TRBV27

CDR3nt: TGTGCCAGCAGTTTAATGACAGGGGGTCAAGAGACCCAGTACTTC
CDR3aa: CASSLMTGGQETQYF
j_gene: TRBJ2-5
d_gene: TRBD1
abundance: NA
v_gene: TRBV27

CDR3nt: TGTGCCACCTCCGTTAGTAGCGGGGGCCCAGATACGCAGTATTTT
CDR3aa: CATSVSSGGPDTQYF
j_gene: TRBJ2-3
d_gene: TRBD2
abundance: NA
v_gene: TRBV10-3

CDR3nt: TGTGCCAGCAGCTTAGCGCTAGCGGGGGCAAACGAGCAGTACTTC
CDR3aa: CASSLALAGANEQYF
j_gene: TRBJ2-7
d_gene: TRBD2
abundance: NA
v_gene: TRBV11-2

CDR3nt: TGTGCCAGCAGCTTACGGCGGCTTAACTATGGCTACACCTTC
CDR3aa: CASSLRRLNYGYTF
j_gene: TRBJ1-2
d_gene: NA
abundance: NA
v_gene: TRBV7-8

CDR3nt: TGTGCCAGCCGAGGACAGGGGGAAACTGAAGCTTTCTTT
CDR3aa: CASRGQGETEAFF
j_gene: TRBJ1-1
d_gene: TRBD1
abundance: NA
v_gene: TRBV27

CDR3nt: TGTGCCAGCACCTCAGGAATAAGGGCTTTCTTT
CDR3aa: CASTSGIRAFF
j_gene: TRBJ1-1
d_gene: NA
abundance: NA
v_gene: TRBV28

CDR3nt: TGTGCCAGTAGCTTAGTTGGCGGGGGAAGCACAGATACGCAGTATTTT
CDR3aa: CASSLVGGGSTDTQYF
j_gene: TRBJ2-3
d_gene: TRBD2
abundance: once
v_gene: TRBV7-2

CDR3nt: TGTGCCAGCAGTATAAACAATCAGCCCCAGCATTTT
CDR3aa: CASSINNQPQHF
j_gene: TRBJ1-5
d_gene: NA
abundance: few
v_gene: TRBV7-9

CDR3nt: TGTGCCCGAAACGAGGGACAGGGTCACCCCATATATTTT
CDR3aa: CARNEGQGHPIYF
j_gene: TRBJ1-3
d_gene: NA
abundance: NA
v_gene: TRBV21-1